Listed below are T cell receptor beta chains from one sample, sequenced in a study of post-analysis software for immune sequencing data. TCRdb re-analysed the PCR reads in MiXCR, keeping a single row per CDR3 protein. The sample consists of roughly 730,000 distinct CDR3 sequences, roughly 27% of them appearing once. The specimen was blood. These receptors were collected from a girl aged 10-17 years with multiple sclerosis. Each CDR3 is given with its conserved first and last residue. The order of the fields is CDR3 DNA, CDR3 protein, D gene, clone size, V gene, J gene. D genes are given only for firm matches. For some rows the clone size is stated as once, few or many, or as a class when expanded; others skip it.

TGTGCCAGCAGTTCAATAGCGGGAGGCTATAATGAGCAGTTCTTC	CASSSIAGGYNEQFF	TRBD2	many	TRBV6-5	TRBJ2-1
TGTGCCAGCAGCCCAGGCACAGGGATCGAGCAGTACTTC	CASSPGTGIEQYF	.	.	TRBV3-1	TRBJ2-7
TGTGCCAGCAGAGCCGGGACAAGCTACGAGCAGTACTTC	CASRAGTSYEQYF	.	.	TRBV7-2	TRBJ2-7
TGTGCCAGCCGTCTTACCACGGTGGGAACCGGGGAGCTGTTTTTT	CASRLTTVGTGELFF	.	.	TRBV2	TRBJ2-2
TGTGCCAGCACCACTCCGGGACAGCTCTACGAGCAGTACTTC	CASTTPGQLYEQYF	TRBD1	few	TRBV28	TRBJ2-7
TGTGCCAGCAGTTACGAGGGGCCAGATACGCAGTATTTT	CASSYEGPDTQYF	.	once	TRBV6-2/TRBV6-3	TRBJ2-3
TGCGCCAGCAGCTTGGGATTTGGCAGCACGCAGTATTTT	CASSLGFGSTQYF	.	.	TRBV5-1	TRBJ2-3
TGCAGCGCTGGAAGACAACAGGAGCAGTACTTC	CSAGRQQEQYF	.	many	TRBV29-1	TRBJ2-7
TGTGCCAGCAGCATTGACCTCAACACTGAAGCTTTCTTT	CASSIDLNTEAFF	.	.	TRBV5-6	TRBJ1-1
TGCAGTGCTAGTGCTAGCGGGGGGGCTTACGAGCAGTACTTC	CSASASGGAYEQYF	TRBD2	.	TRBV20-1	TRBJ2-7
TGCAGTGCTAGAGATGTGGACAGAAGCCAAGAGACCCAGTACTTC	CSARDVDRSQETQYF	.	.	TRBV20-1	TRBJ2-5
TGTGCCAGCAGCTTATCTACCTCGAATGCGGGGGGCAGAATCTATGGCTACACCTTC	CASSLSTSNAGGRIYGYTF	.	many	TRBV7-2	TRBJ1-2
TGTGCCAGCAGTTCCGGACTAGCGGGCTACAATGAGCAGTACTTC	CASSSGLAGYNEQYF	TRBD2	few	TRBV12-3/TRBV12-4	TRBJ2-5
TGTGCCAGCAGACAACCGGGACAAGGCTATGGCTACACCTTC	CASRQPGQGYGYTF	.	few	TRBV28	TRBJ1-2
TGTGCCAGCAGCTTCAAACTGGGGTTACCAGATACGCAGTATTTT	CASSFKLGLPDTQYF	.	.	TRBV21-1	TRBJ2-3
TGTGCCACCCTAATGGGCAATGAGCAGTTCTTC	CATLMGNEQFF	.	.	TRBV2	TRBJ2-1
TGTGCCAGCAGCCCCGCTGCGGAGACCCAGTACTTC	CASSPAAETQYF	.	.	TRBV9	TRBJ2-5
TGTGCCAGCTTGCTCCGGGACAGGGGAGGGAATGAGCAGTTCTTC	CASLLRDRGGNEQFF	TRBD1	.	TRBV7-9	TRBJ2-1
TGCGCCAGCAGCTTGGCACAGGCGGCGAGCAACATTCAGTACTTC	CASSLAQAASNIQYF	.	few	TRBV5-1	TRBJ2-4
TGTGCCAGTAGGCCGGGTTCTAACTATGGCTACACCTTC	CASRPGSNYGYTF	.	.	TRBV19	TRBJ1-2
TGTGCCAGCAGGGCTAGCGGGAGGGGGGCAGATACGCAGTATTTT	CASRASGRGADTQYF	TRBD2	.	TRBV12-3/TRBV12-4	TRBJ2-3
TGTGCCAGCAGCCAAGAGGGGGGGGCTAGGCAGCCCCAGCATTTT	CASSQEGGARQPQHF	.	.	TRBV3-1	TRBJ1-5
TGTGCCAGCAGCTCACGCTTGATCGAGCAGTACTTC	CASSSRLIEQYF	.	.	TRBV7-9	TRBJ2-7
TGCAGCGGCAGGGCCCGAGGGAGTGCTGAAGCTTTCTTT	CSGRARGSAEAFF	.	few	TRBV29-1	TRBJ1-1
TGCAGTGCGTGGAGTGGCGGGCCTAGGGGGTACGAGCAGTACTTC	CSAWSGGPRGYEQYF	.	.	TRBV20-1	TRBJ2-7
TGCAGTGCTAGAGGATCGGGGGATACGCAGTATTTT	CSARGSGDTQYF	.	many	TRBV20-1	TRBJ2-3
TGTGCCAGCAGCCAACAGAGCCACACAGATACGCAGTATTTT	CASSQQSHTDTQYF	.	few	TRBV3-1	TRBJ2-3
TGCAGTGCTAGAGACCCGGACAGGGATAATATCCACGAGCAGTACTTC	CSARDPDRDNIHEQYF	TRBD1	many	TRBV20-1	TRBJ2-7
TGCGCCAGCAGCGCCGGGCCGGGACAGGGCCGGAACTATGGCTACACCTTC	CASSAGPGQGRNYGYTF	TRBD1	few	TRBV5-1	TRBJ1-2
TGTGCCAGCAGAGAAGGACTAGCGGGCTACAATGAGCAGTTCTTC	CASREGLAGYNEQFF	TRBD2	.	TRBV6-2/TRBV6-3	TRBJ2-1
TGCGCCAGCAGCTTGGAACGGGGACGGACCCAGTACTTC	CASSLERGRTQYF	.	.	TRBV5-1	TRBJ2-5
TGCAGCGTTGGGGGGACGGCCTACAATGAGCAGTTCTTC	CSVGGTAYNEQFF	.	.	TRBV29-1	TRBJ2-1
TGTGCCAGCAGTCCTGGTCAGGGTTGGGGTGGCTACACCTTC	CASSPGQGWGGYTF	.	.	TRBV12-3/TRBV12-4	TRBJ1-2
TGTGCCAGCAGCCTAATGGGGACCTCCAGGAGCTCCTATAATTCACCCCTCCACTTT	CASSLMGTSRSSYNSPLHF	.	.	TRBV27	TRBJ1-6
TGTGCCAGCTCACGGGACAGGGCTGGGTACAATGAGCAGTTCTTC	CASSRDRAGYNEQFF	TRBD1	.	TRBV11-2	TRBJ2-1
TGCGCCAGCAGCTTCGACGGGGATCCTCGAGAGACCCAGTACTTC	CASSFDGDPRETQYF	.	.	TRBV5-1	TRBJ2-5
TGTGCCAGCAGTTTAACGCAGGGGAGCCCTGAAGCTTTCTTT	CASSLTQGSPEAFF	.	.	TRBV12-3/TRBV12-4	TRBJ1-1
TGTGCCAGCAGCCCCCACTCTTCTAGCGGGGGGGTCAGCGATGATACGCAGTATTTT	CASSPHSSSGGVSDDTQYF	TRBD2	few	TRBV7-2	TRBJ2-3
TGCAGCGTGGCCCAGACAGGGGACGATGGCTACACCTTC	CSVAQTGDDGYTF	TRBD1	few	TRBV29-1	TRBJ1-2
TGCGCCAGCAGCCAAGATCGTCAGGGGAATGAGCAGTACTTC	CASSQDRQGNEQYF	.	few	TRBV4-3	TRBJ2-7
TGTGCCAGCAGTGACACTAGCGGGGGCCTCTACGAGCAGTACTTC	CASSDTSGGLYEQYF	TRBD2	few	TRBV6-4	TRBJ2-7
TGCAGCGTTGCCGCTAGGTCTAGCACAGATACGCAGTATTTT	CSVAARSSTDTQYF	.	many	TRBV29-1	TRBJ2-3
TGTGCCAGCAGCTACACAGATACGCAGTATTTT	CASSYTDTQYF	.	many	TRBV7-2	TRBJ2-3
TGCAGCGTAGGTCAGGGGGTAGAAAACATTCGGTACTTC	CSVGQGVENIRYF	TRBD1	.	TRBV29-1	TRBJ2-4
TGTGCCAGCAGCTTAATGCCGACAGGGTTCAATGAGCAGTTCTTC	CASSLMPTGFNEQFF	TRBD1	.	TRBV11-3	TRBJ2-1